The rows below give T cell receptor beta chains drawn from one sample of a study of PD-1 blockade in mismatch repair-deficient tumors. Profiling relied on immunoSEQ multiplex PCR, and the TCRdb table lists in-frame clones only, not all of them. Found here are 20,000 to 25,000 clones, approximately 85% of them singletons; the top ten hold under 20%. The source was peripheral blood, collected 2 weeks after starting pembrolizumab. The receptor source for this set is an adult with mismatch repair-deficient cancer. Each CDR3 is given with its conserved first and last residue. D genes are given only for firm matches. Rows may omit the clone size; those that give it use once, few, many or a size class.

TRBV10-2	.	TRBJ1-1	.	TGCGCCAGCAGTGAGTTTTGGCCGGGGACGGGGAACACTGAAGCTTTCTTT	CASSEFWPGTGNTEAFF
TRBV2	.	TRBJ2-7	.	TGTGCCAGCAGTGAGGGGGGAGCCGCCTACGAGCAGTACTTC	CASSEGGAAYEQYF
TRBV7-2	TRBD2	TRBJ2-1	.	TGTGCCAGCAGCAAGGGACTAGCTCGGTACAATGAGCAGTTCTTC	CASSKGLARYNEQFF
TRBV11-3	.	TRBJ1-4	.	TGTGCCAGCAGCCTAAGCTATGGAAAACTGTTTTTT	CASSLSYGKLFF
TRBV6-1	TRBD2	TRBJ2-1	.	TGTGCCAGCAGTGAAGAGGGACTAGCGGGAGTAAGGGATGAGCAGTTCTTC	CASSEEGLAGVRDEQFF
TRBV25-1	TRBD1	TRBJ2-6	.	TGTGCCAGCAGTGATGCAGGGGGACACAACGTCCTGACTTTC	CASSDAGGHNVLTF
TRBV4-1	.	TRBJ2-3	once	TGCGCCAGCAGCCAAGGTAGGGCAAAACCAGATACGCAGTATTTT	CASSQGRAKPDTQYF
TRBV7-8	TRBD2	TRBJ2-1	.	TGTGCCAGCAGCGTAGGACTAGCGGGAGTGTACAATGAGCAGTTCTTC	CASSVGLAGVYNEQFF
TRBV30	.	TRBJ1-1	.	TGTGCCTGGAGCGGCGATTTGGGGGTCGTTACTGAAGCTTTCTTT	CAWSGDLGVVTEAFF
TRBV5-1	TRBD2	TRBJ2-5	.	TGCGCCAGCAGCTCGCGGGGGGGAATAGGAGAGACCCAGTACTTC	CASSSRGGIGETQYF
TRBV6-5	.	TRBJ1-2	.	TGTGCCAGCCGAGATCGGGGGGAGGGCTACACCTTC	CASRDRGEGYTF
TRBV29-1	.	TRBJ2-3	.	TGCAGCGCCGGCGGCGGGGTAGGCGCAGATACGCAGTATTTT	CSAGGGVGADTQYF
TRBV2	TRBD1	TRBJ2-1	.	TGTGCCAGCAGTCTTATTCGACAGGGGGATGAGCAGTTCTTC	CASSLIRQGDEQFF
TRBV7-2	.	TRBJ1-1	.	TGTGCCAGCAGCTTAAGGGCGTCGGGCACTGAAGCTTTCTTT	CASSLRASGTEAFF
TRBV10-3	.	TRBJ2-7	few	TGTGCCATGGGGAACTCCTACGAGCAGTACTTC	CAMGNSYEQYF
TRBV7-2	TRBD2	TRBJ2-7	.	TGTGCCAGCAGCGAACCGGGACTAGCGGGATGGGAGCAGTACTTC	CASSEPGLAGWEQYF
TRBV30	TRBD2	TRBJ2-1	.	TGTGCCTGGAGTTGGCTAGCGGGAACTGAGCAGTTCTTC	CAWSWLAGTEQFF
TRBV19	TRBD2	TRBJ2-2	.	TGTGCCAGTAGTATGGGGTCGCTAGCGGGAGGGACCGGGGAGCTGTTTTTT	CASSMGSLAGGTGELFF
TRBV2	.	TRBJ2-1	once	TGTGCCAGCACTCTAGGGAATGAGCAGTTCTTC	CASTLGNEQFF
TRBV11-2	TRBD2	TRBJ2-1	once	TGTGCCAGCAGCTCCCGACTAGCATCCTACAATGAGCAGTTCTTC	CASSSRLASYNEQFF
TRBV27	.	TRBJ2-3	.	TGTGCCAGCAGTACTCTAGGAGCTATCACAGATACGCAGTATTTT	CASSTLGAITDTQYF
TRBV4-3	.	TRBJ2-2	.	TGCGCCAGCAGCCAATCGACTGATACCGGGGAGCTGTTTTTT	CASSQSTDTGELFF
TRBV7-3	TRBD1	TRBJ1-1	.	TGTGCCAGCAGCCGCCGGGACAGAAACACTGAAGCTTTCTTT	CASSRRDRNTEAFF
TRBV5-1	.	TRBJ2-7	.	TGCGCCAGCAGCCCCGACTCGGCTACCTACGAGCAGTACTTC	CASSPDSATYEQYF
TRBV30	TRBD2	TRBJ2-3	.	TGTGCCTGCGAGACTAGCGGGCTCACAGATACGCAGTATTTT	CACETSGLTDTQYF
TRBV28	.	TRBJ2-3	once	TGTGCCAGCAGTTTGCCCGAGGGCCCCGATACGCAGTATTTT	CASSLPEGPDTQYF
TRBV14	.	TRBJ2-7	.	TGTGCCAGCAGCGCGTATCTAGACTACGAGCAGTACTTC	CASSAYLDYEQYF
TRBV18	.	TRBJ2-3	.	TGTGCCAGCTCACCACCGACAGCCACAGATACGCAGTATTTT	CASSPPTATDTQYF
TRBV18	.	TRBJ2-5	.	TGTGCCAGCTCACCACAGTCTCTCAGGTTCCAAGAGACCCAGTACTTC	CASSPQSLRFQETQYF
TRBV6-1	.	TRBJ2-7	.	TGTGCCAGCAGATTACTTGGGGGGGCCTCCTACGAGCAGTACTTC	CASRLLGGASYEQYF
TRBV19	TRBD1	TRBJ2-2	once	TGTGCCAGTATCGCCGGGACAGGGTTGACCGGGGAGCTGTTTTTT	CASIAGTGLTGELFF
TRBV28	.	TRBJ1-2	.	TGTGCCAGCAGTTTATCAACGGGGGGCTACACCTTC	CASSLSTGGYTF
TRBV2	TRBD1	TRBJ1-2	.	TGTGCCAGCAGTTACAGACAGGGGAGGGACTATGGCTACACCTTC	CASSYRQGRDYGYTF
TRBV28	TRBD1	TRBJ1-5	.	TGTGCCAGCAGTACCCCCCGGGACAGGGATAGCAATCAGCCCCAGCATTTT	CASSTPRDRDSNQPQHF
TRBV4-1	.	TRBJ2-5	.	TGCACCAGCAGCCAGGGGGAGGGCGGAAAGACCCAGTACTTC	CTSSQGEGGKTQYF
TRBV4-1	.	TRBJ2-3	.	TGCGCCAGCAGCTCCAGACCAGCGGTCCTCACAGATACGCAGTATTTT	CASSSRPAVLTDTQYF
TRBV28	.	TRBJ1-1	.	TGTGCCAGCAGTTTGTGGGACACTAGGAGCACTGAAGCTTTCTTT	CASSLWDTRSTEAFF
TRBV6-5	.	TRBJ1-3	.	TGTGCCAGCAGTTACTCGCCCGGGTCTGGAAACACCATATATTTT	CASSYSPGSGNTIYF
TRBV11-2	.	TRBJ2-3	.	TGTGCCAGCAGCTTAAATGGGGTTTTGGAAGATACGCAGTATTTT	CASSLNGVLEDTQYF
TRBV5-5	.	TRBJ2-7	.	TGTGCCAGCAGCTTGGCCGGGGCCGACTACGAGCAGTACTTC	CASSLAGADYEQYF
TRBV2	TRBD1	TRBJ2-5	.	TGTGCCAGCAGCCCGGACAGGGGACATAAGGAGACCCAGTACTTC	CASSPDRGHKETQYF
TRBV4-3	TRBD1	TRBJ2-7	.	TGCGCCAGCAGCCAAGAACAGGGGCCTTTCGAGCAGTACTTC	CASSQEQGPFEQYF
TRBV5-1	TRBD2	TRBJ2-3	.	TGCGCCAGCAGCTTGGGGACTAGCGGGACTTCCACAGATACGCAGTATTTT	CASSLGTSGTSTDTQYF
TRBV6-5	.	TRBJ1-1	medium-sized	TGTGCCAGCAGTTACTTGATGGACTACACTGAAGCTTTCTTT	CASSYLMDYTEAFF
TRBV6-1	TRBD1	TRBJ2-7	.	TGTGCCAGCAGTGAAGCGCCCCTCCGGGACAGGAGGTTCGAGCAGTACTTC	CASSEAPLRDRRFEQYF
TRBV5-4	.	TRBJ2-2	.	TGTGCCAGCAGCTTGGCTGGGGTCACCGGGGAGCTGTTTTTT	CASSLAGVTGELFF
TRBV19	TRBD1	TRBJ1-2	.	TGTGCCAGTAGAGGACAGGGGGCGGATGGCTACACCTTC	CASRGQGADGYTF
TRBV16	.	TRBJ1-1	.	TGTGCCAGCAGCAATGGGGGGGAGAACACTGAAGCTTTCTTT	CASSNGGENTEAFF
TRBV5-1	TRBD1	TRBJ1-2	.	TGCGCCAGCAGCCCGCGACAGGGACCAAGCTATGGCTACACCTTC	CASSPRQGPSYGYTF
TRBV7-9	.	TRBJ2-1	.	TGTGCCAGCAGCCGCCCGGGAACCAACTACAATGAGCAGTTCTTC	CASSRPGTNYNEQFF
TRBV21-1	.	TRBJ2-6	.	TGTGCCAGCAGCAAAGCAGGCTCTGGGGCCAACGTCCTGACTTTC	CASSKAGSGANVLTF
TRBV5-1	.	TRBJ1-3	.	TGCGCCAGCAGCTTGGAAGGGTTTGCTGGAAACACCATATATTTT	CASSLEGFAGNTIYF
TRBV21-1	.	TRBJ2-3	.	TGTGCCAGCAGCAAAGCCGGGGATAATACGCAGTATTTT	CASSKAGDNTQYF